This T cell receptor (beta chain) was profiled in a study of Graves' ophthalmopathy and Graves' hyperthyroidism. Notes on the study in general: Blood repertoires reportedly contained most expanded thyroid clonotypes above 0.001 frequency.

This CDR3 is 14 amino acids long. V shed 1 base and J shed 5 bases, with 11 bases lying between them. The V gene's germline CDR1 is SGHVS and CDR2 FNYEAQ. The sequenced template was RNA, covering the TCR beta CDR3 region. HTBI-primed RT-PCR formed the first round, and a multiplex PCR formed the second. TCRdb called the multiplex PCR reads again in MiXCR, with one record for every CDR3 protein. The sample holds around 1,000,000 distinct CDR3 sequences, 35% to 45% seen once. Concerning this clonotype itself: Its cognate antigen is unknown.

The sequence came from an adult man with Graves' hyperthyroidism. Specimen: peripheral blood or thyroid tissue (not recorded which). V is TRBV7-6 and J is TRBJ2-5; perhaps TRBD2 as D (5 bases). CDR3 residues: CASSLGGVNETQYF. For the CDR3, the DNA is TGTGCCAGCAGCTTAGGGGGAGTGAACGAGACCCAGTACTTC.